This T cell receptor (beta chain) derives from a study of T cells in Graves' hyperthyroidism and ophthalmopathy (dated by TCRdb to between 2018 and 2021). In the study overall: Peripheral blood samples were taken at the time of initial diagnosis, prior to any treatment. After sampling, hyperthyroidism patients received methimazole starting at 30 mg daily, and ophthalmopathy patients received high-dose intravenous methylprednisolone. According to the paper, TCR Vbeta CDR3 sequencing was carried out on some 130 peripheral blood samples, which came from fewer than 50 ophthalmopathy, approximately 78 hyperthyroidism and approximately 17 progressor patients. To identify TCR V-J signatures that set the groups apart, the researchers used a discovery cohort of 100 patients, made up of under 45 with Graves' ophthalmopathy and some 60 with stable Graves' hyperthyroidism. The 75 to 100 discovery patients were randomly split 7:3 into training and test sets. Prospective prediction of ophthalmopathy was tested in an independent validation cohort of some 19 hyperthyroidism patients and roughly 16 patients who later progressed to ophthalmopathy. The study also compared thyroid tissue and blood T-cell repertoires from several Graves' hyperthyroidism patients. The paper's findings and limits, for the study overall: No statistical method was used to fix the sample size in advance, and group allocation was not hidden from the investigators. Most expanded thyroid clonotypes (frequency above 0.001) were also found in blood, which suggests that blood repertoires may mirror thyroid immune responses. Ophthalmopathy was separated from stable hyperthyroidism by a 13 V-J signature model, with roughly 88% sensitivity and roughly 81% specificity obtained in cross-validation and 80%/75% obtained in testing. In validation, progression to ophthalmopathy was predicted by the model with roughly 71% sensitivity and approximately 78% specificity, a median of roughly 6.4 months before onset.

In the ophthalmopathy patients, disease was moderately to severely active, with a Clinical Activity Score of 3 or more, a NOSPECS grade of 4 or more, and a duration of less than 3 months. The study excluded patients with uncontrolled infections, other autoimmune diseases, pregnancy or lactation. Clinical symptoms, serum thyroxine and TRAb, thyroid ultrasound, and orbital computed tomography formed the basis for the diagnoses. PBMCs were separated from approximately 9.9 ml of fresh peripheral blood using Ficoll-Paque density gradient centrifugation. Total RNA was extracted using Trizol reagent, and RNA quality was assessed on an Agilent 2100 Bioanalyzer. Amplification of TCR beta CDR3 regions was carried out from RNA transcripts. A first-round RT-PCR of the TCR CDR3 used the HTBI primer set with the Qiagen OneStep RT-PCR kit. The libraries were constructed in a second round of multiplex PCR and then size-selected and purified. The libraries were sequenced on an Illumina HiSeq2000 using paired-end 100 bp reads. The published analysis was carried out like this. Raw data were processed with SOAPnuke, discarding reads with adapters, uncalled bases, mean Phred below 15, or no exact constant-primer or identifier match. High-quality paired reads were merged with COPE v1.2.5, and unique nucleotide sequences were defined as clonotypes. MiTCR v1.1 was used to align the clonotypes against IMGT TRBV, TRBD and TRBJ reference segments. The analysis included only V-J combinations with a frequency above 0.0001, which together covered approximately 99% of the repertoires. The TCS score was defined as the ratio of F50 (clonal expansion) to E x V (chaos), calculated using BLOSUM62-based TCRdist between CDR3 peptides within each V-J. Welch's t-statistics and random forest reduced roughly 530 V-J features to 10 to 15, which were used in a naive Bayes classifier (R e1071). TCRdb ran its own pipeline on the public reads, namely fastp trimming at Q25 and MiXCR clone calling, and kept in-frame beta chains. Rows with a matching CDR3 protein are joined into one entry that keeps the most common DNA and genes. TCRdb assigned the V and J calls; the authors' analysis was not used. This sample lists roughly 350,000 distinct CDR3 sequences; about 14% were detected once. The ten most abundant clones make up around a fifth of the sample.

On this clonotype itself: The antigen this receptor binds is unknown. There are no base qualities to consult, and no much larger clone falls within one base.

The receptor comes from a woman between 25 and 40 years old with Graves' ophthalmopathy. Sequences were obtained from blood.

The nucleotide sequence reads as follows: TGTGCCAGCCACAGTGAAACCAACAATGAGCAGTTCTTC. This is translated as CASHSETNNEQFF. This receptor chain uses TRBV6-1 and TRBJ2-1; the D gene is unclear. CDR1 is given as MNHNS and CDR2 as SASEGT, both from the germline V gene. V drops 8 bases and J drops 5 bases, leaving 13 bases in between. The CDR3 covers 13 residues, taking in both the cysteine and the phenylalanine. Just CDR3 DNA is preserved here, 39 bases in frame from base 1.